Here is one T cell receptor beta chain with its context. Per germline, CDR1 MNHEY and CDR2 SMNVEV (reference sequence). V was clipped by 3 bases and J by 8 bases; unmatched bases: 3. This CDR3 region has 14 residues. The entry originates in a study of blood T cell repertoires in COVID-19. In the original workflow: Nucleated cell number was recorded as an estimate derived from reference gene primer amplification. The data were produced by immunoSEQ multiplex PCR, yet TCRdb's version contains in-frame clones alone and is incomplete. V, J and clone size reflect that table, while D and trimming were determined from the DNA. This table holds around 400,000 clones, more than 70% found once.

The TCR comes from a woman aged 55-70 years with COVID-19, enrolled during active disease. The chain carries TRBV27 and TRBJ1-6, with 8 bases matching TRBD1. Sequencing was done on a sample of peripheral blood. CDR3 region: CASSLGTGDSPLHF. CDR3 sequence (DNA): TGTGCCAGCAGTTTGGGGACAGGAGATTCACCCCTCCACTTT.